In its sample, the clone carrying this T cell receptor (beta chain) was seen a few times. Its cognate antigen is unknown. This sample was included in a study of EBV T-cell therapy then PD-1 blockade in nasopharyngeal carcinoma. Treatment in this sample: AdE1-LMPpoly-expanded autologous EBV-specific T-cell therapy followed by anti-PD-1 nivolumab. Libraries were prepared by immunoSEQ multiplex PCR; TCRdb keeps only in-frame clonotypes and omits some of them. The table lists 20,000 to 25,000 clones, 82% of them singletons. Germline V gives CDR1 SNHLY, CDR2 FYNNEI. V lost 1 base and J 3 bases, leaving 15 bases between the germline ends. The CDR3 spans 17 residues.

The V gene is TRBV2, the J gene TRBJ2-2; D uncertain. Source: CD8+ T cells from blood, taken at day -245 from a patient whose treatment included autologous EBV-specific T cells and nivolumab. This TCR was recovered from a man between 35 and 55 years old with nasopharyngeal carcinoma. The CDR3 DNA follows: TGTGCCAGCAGTGAAGACCAGGACGGCGGATACACCGGGGAGCTGTTTTTT. Translating gives CASSEDQDGGYTGELFF.